A single sample is the source of the 9 T cell receptor beta chains below, sequenced in a study of T cells in tuberculosis (dated by TCRdb to 2016 to 2018). PBMC were thawed, rested overnight, stained with GMM-loaded CD1B tetramer, a Live/Dead dye and anti-CD3, and then sorted on a FACS Aria II. CD1B tetramers were loaded with C32 glucose monomycolate purified from Rhodococcus equi. The library came from the immunoSEQ multiplex PCR assay. The source is immuneACCESS, and TCRdb retained only in-frame sequences with V and J called. Part of the clones is not carried over; for the studies checked, unresolved V genes explain less than half of this, and the remainder is unexplained. Here the sample has tens of thousands of clones; roughly 93% occur a single time. The ten biggest clones cover approximately 1.9% of the sample. The specimen was CD1b-GMM tetramer-negative cells sorted from PBMCs. This sample's cell subset or site label indicates: T cells not binding CD1B-GMM tetramer, sorted from same donor. The receptors shown here come from an adult woman with latent tuberculosis.

Turning to this clone: The junction departs from germline at one end; a sequencing error may be responsible. In nucleotides, the CDR3 is TGCGCCAGCAGCTTGGCCTCCCACAATGAGCAGTTCTTC. Translated: CASSLASHNEQFF. The V gene is TRBV5-1, the J gene TRBJ2-1; unclear D gene. The germline gives CDR1 SGHRS, CDR2 YFSETQ. The CDR3 totals 13 residues.

The sample holds a few counts of this clone. This sequence joins TRBV6-6 and TRBJ2-2; 12 bases are shared with TRBD2. The CDR3 totals 15 residues. V was clipped by 6 bases and J by 6 bases; unmatched bases: 5. The V gene's germline CDR1 is MNHNY and CDR2 SVGAGI (reference sequence). The chain's CDR3 is CASSLLAGGPGELFF. The CDR3 bases are TGTGCCAGCAGCCTACTAGCGGGGGGCCCCGGGGAGCTGTTTTTT.

The V and J genes are TRBV5-1 and TRBJ1-4; the match to TRBD1 covers 8 bases. This CDR3 has 16 amino acids. CDR1 is SGHRS and CDR2 is YFSETQ in the germline V gene. With V trimmed by 4 bases and J by 0 bases, 5 bases remained unmatched. In nucleotides, the CDR3 is TGCGCCAGCAGCCCAGGACAGGGATCAACTAATGAAAAACTGTTTTTT. Its protein is CASSPGQGSTNEKLFF.

This chain connects TRBV11-2 to TRBJ2-3; the D gene is possibly TRBD2 (5 bases). This CDR3 spans 12 amino acids. Between the trimmed V and J ends, which lost 5 bases and 4 bases, there was a span of 7 bases. Germline CDR1 SGHAT, CDR2 FQNNGV. CDR3 bases: TGTGCCAGCAGCCCCGGGGCAGATACGCAGTATTTT. It yields the protein CASSPGADTQYF. Together with reference TRBV11-2 and TRBJ2-3, the CDR3 gives the full variable domain: EAGVAQSPRYKIIEKRQSVAFWCNPISGHATLYWYQQILGQGPKLLIQFQNNGVVDDSQLPKDRFSAERLKGVDSTLKIQPAKLEDSAVYLCASSPGADTQYFGPGTRLTVL.

The chain has TRBV11-2 and TRBJ2-3, with 11 bases identical to TRBD2. V shed 1 base, J shed 3 bases, and the junction held 6 bases outside the gene matches. CDR1 and CDR2 from the germline V gene are SGHAT and FQNNGV. This CDR3 is built from 17 residues. The CDR3 bases are TGTGCCAGCAGCTTAGGGGCTAGCGGGGGGCAAACAGATACGCAGTATTTT. Protein sequence: CASSLGASGGQTDTQYF.

This clone was observed a single time. V gene TRBV4-2 combines with J gene TRBJ1-2, with no clear D. The CDR3 sequence is 17 residues long. CDR1 is LGHNA, CDR2 YNFKEQ, per germline. Trimming took off 0 bases at V and 4 bases at J, with 18 bases between the two ends. The CDR3 sequence: CASSQDTFTAVVYGYTF. The CDR3 DNA sequence: TGTGCCAGCAGCCAAGATACTTTTACAGCCGTCGTCTATGGCTACACCTTC.

The chain joins TRBV2 to TRBJ2-7; 9 bases are a match to TRBD1. The CDR3 length is 14 residues. With 7 bases clipped from V and 3 bases from J, the junction kept 7 bases outside the gene matches. Germline V gene data show CDR1 as SNHLY and CDR2 as FYNNEI. As DNA, the CDR3 is TGTGCCAGCAAACCACAGGGGGCCAACTACGAGCAGTACTTC. It codes for CASKPQGANYEQYF.

The V call is TRBV6-5, the J call TRBJ1-2; 8 bases agree with TRBD1. V gave up 0 bases and J gave up 4 bases; unmatched junction bases: 7. Germline-derived CDR1 and CDR2 are MNHEY and SVGAGI. This CDR3 region has 16 residues. The CDR3 DNA sequence: TGTGCCAGCAGTTACTCGATGAGTGGGACAGGCTATGGCTACACCTTC. It yields the protein CASSYSMSGTGYGYTF.

This sequence joins TRBV6-5 and TRBJ2-3, with a possible D match to TRBD2 (7 bases). The CDR3 is 15 amino acids. CDR1 and CDR2 (germline): MNHEY, SVGAGI. The germline V and J ends were trimmed by 8 bases and 3 bases, with 18 bases remaining between them. The CDR3 sequence is CASRGGAMRTDTQYF. CDR3 sequence (DNA): TGTGCCAGCCGCGGGGGCGCAATGAGGACAGATACGCAGTATTTT.